One sample yielded the 8 T cell receptor beta chains listed below, sequenced in a study of blood T cell repertoires in COVID-19. Libraries were prepared by immunoSEQ multiplex PCR; TCRdb keeps only in-frame clonotypes and omits some of them. Of some 530,000 clones in the sample, about nine tenths were seen once. Sequences were obtained from PBMCs or T cells enriched from blood (not recorded which). The receptors come from a woman in her fifties or sixties who had recovered from COVID-19.

The CDR3, as DNA: TGCGCCAGCAGCTTTGGACTAGTAGTAGATACGCAGTATTTT. It codes for CASSFGLVVDTQYF. The V call is TRBV5-1, the J call TRBJ2-3, with 7 bases aligning to TRBD2. Germline CDR1 SGHRS, CDR2 YFSETQ. The CDR3 sequence is 14 residues long. V trimming: 2 bases; J trimming: 5 bases; junction bases outside the gene matches: 5.

The V and J genes are TRBV4-2 and TRBJ2-7, with 7 positions matching TRBD1. Germline V lookup: CDR1 LGHNA, CDR2 YNFKEQ. The V gene end was trimmed by 1 base and the J gene end by 1 base; junction bases not matched to a gene: 1. This CDR3 contains 14 residues. As DNA, the CDR3 is TGTGCCAGCAGCCAAGGGGACAGTTCCTACGAGCAGTACTTC. This codes for CASSQGDSSYEQYF.

The chain is built from TRBV9 and TRBJ2-3, with 8 bases identical to TRBD2. This CDR3 is 16 amino acids long. CDR1 and CDR2 (germline): SGDLS, YYNGEE. J was trimmed by 6 bases and V by 1 base; bases with no gene match: 10. The CDR3 region has the DNA TGTGCCAGCAGCGTAAGGGTCGGGCTAGCGGGCGATACGCAGTATTTT. Protein product: CASSVRVGLAGDTQYF.

V gene TRBV2 combines with J gene TRBJ1-2; tentative D call: TRBD1 (6 bases). Germline values: CDR1 SNHLY, CDR2 FYNNEI. CDR3 length: 14 residues. V was clipped by 6 bases and J by 4 bases, with 15 bases between them. In DNA, the CDR3 is TGTGCCAGCAGATCGACAGGAGAGGGCTATGGCTACACCTTC. Its translation: CASRSTGEGYGYTF. The whole variable domain, remainder taken from reference TRBV2 and TRBJ1-2, is EPEVTQTPSHQVTQMGQEVILRCVPISNHLYFYWYRQILGQKVEFLVSFYNNEISEKSEIFDDQFSVERPDGSNFTLKIRSTKLEDSAMYFCASRSTGEGYGYTFGSGTRLTVV.

This clone is a singleton in its sample. J is TRBJ2-1 and V is TRBV19; D may be TRBD1 (6 bases). The CDR3 is 15 residues long. Germline V gene lookup returns CDR1 LNHDA and CDR2 SQIVND (reference sequence). Trimming stripped 5 bases from V and 3 bases from J, with 14 bases between. The DNA for the CDR3 is TGTGCCAGTAGTTATTCAAGCAGGGGCTACAATGAGCAGTTCTTC. Its protein is CASSYSSRGYNEQFF.

The chain couples TRBV4-1 to TRBJ1-6, with 10 bases lining up with TRBD1. This CDR3 is 15 amino acids long. Germline assignment: CDR1 MGHRA and CDR2 YSYEKL. V gave up 4 bases and J gave up 5 bases; unmatched junction bases: 2. The CDR3 loop reads CASSLGQGDNSPLHF. The DNA of the CDR3 is TGCGCCAGCAGCCTCGGACAGGGGGATAATTCACCCCTCCACTTT.

The rearrangement joins TRBV27 to TRBJ1-6; D is unclear. Germline-derived CDR1 and CDR2 are MNHEY and SMNVEV (reference sequence). Trimming shortened V by 6 bases and J by 0 bases, and 3 bases separated the two germline ends. This CDR3 is built from 13 residues. The CDR3 coding sequence is TGTGCCAGCAGCAGCTCCTATAATTCACCCCTCCACTTT. Protein: CASSSSYNSPLHF.

This clone was counted a single time. This chain joins TRBV6-1 and TRBJ1-3, with no clear D. Germline V gives CDR1 MNHNS, CDR2 SASEGT. The CDR3 is 11 residues long. Trimming shortened V by 3 bases and J by 7 bases, and 4 bases separated the two germline ends. The CDR3 sequence is CASSDRNTIYF. The CDR3 DNA sequence: TGTGCCAGCAGTGATCGGAACACCATATATTTT.